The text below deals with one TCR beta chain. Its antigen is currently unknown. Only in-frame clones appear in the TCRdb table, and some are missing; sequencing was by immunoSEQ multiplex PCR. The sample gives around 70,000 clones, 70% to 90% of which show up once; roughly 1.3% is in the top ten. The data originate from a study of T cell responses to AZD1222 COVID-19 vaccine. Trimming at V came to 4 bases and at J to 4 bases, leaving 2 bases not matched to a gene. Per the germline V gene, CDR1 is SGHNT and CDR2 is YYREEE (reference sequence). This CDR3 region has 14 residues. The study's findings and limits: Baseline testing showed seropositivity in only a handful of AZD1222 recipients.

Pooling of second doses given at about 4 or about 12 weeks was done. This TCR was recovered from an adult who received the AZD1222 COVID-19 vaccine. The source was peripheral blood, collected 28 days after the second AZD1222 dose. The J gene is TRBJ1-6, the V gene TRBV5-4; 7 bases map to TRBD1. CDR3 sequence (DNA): TGTGCCAGCAGCCTGGACAGGTATAATTCACCCCTCCACTTT. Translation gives CASSLDRYNSPLHF.